What follows describes a single T cell receptor beta chain. TCRdb's table, derived via immunoSEQ multiplex PCR, lists solely in-frame clones and lacks some. The sample contains under 70,000 clones, 80% to 90% of which appear only once. The CDR3 is 13 amino acids. Trimming took off 10 bases at V and 1 base at J, with 13 bases between the two ends. CDR1 LNHDA and CDR2 SQIVND come from the germline V gene (reference sequence). Individuals having autoimmune disease history or systemic immunosuppression were not enrolled. Cycle 7 day 1, cycle 4 day 1, and baseline were the timepoints at which blood was sampled. This sample was taken from a study of OX40 agonist ivuxolimab in advanced cancers. Study information: As their treatment, patients were administered ivuxolimab, an agonistic anti-OX40 (CD134) antibody. Past anti-PD-1, anti-PD-L1 or anti-CTLA-4 therapy was accepted, and roughly 40% had received some.

V gene TRBV19 combines with J gene TRBJ1-1, with a tentative D call TRBD1 (5 bases). This TCR was recovered from an adult with an advanced solid tumor such as melanoma, head and neck, liver or kidney cancer. The sequences come from CD4+ or CD8+ T cells sorted from blood, collected in a trial of the OX40 agonist ivuxolimab. CDR3 protein: CATDWGTNTEAFF. CDR3 nucleotides: TGTGCCACCGACTGGGGGACGAACACTGAAGCTTTCTTT.